These T cell receptor beta chains were read from a single sample in a study of CD8 T cells in Susac syndrome. TCRdb analysed the immunoSEQ multiplex PCR reads with MiXCR anew, one entry per CDR3 protein. The table records fewer than 350,000 distinct CDR3 sequences, approximately 89% of them present only once. Sequenced sample: CD8+ T cells from PBMCs. The receptors shown here come from a human donor with multiple sclerosis. The CDR3 runs from the conserved cysteine through the conserved F or W. A D gene is named only where the DNA matches it firmly.

V: TRBV7-8; D: TRBD1; J: TRBJ1-1; CDR3: CASREARGGNTEAFF
V: TRBV29-1; D: .; J: TRBJ2-1; CDR3: CSEWSPGNEQFF
V: TRBV4-1; D: TRBD2; J: TRBJ2-3; CDR3: CASSPLSGAHTDTQYF
V: TRBV7-6; D: .; J: TRBJ1-1; CDR3: CASSLFPRAVNTEAFF
V: TRBV5-1; D: .; J: TRBJ2-1; CDR3: CASSLDSTTYNEQFF
V: TRBV7-9; D: TRBD1; J: TRBJ2-5; CDR3: CASSMGTEETQYF
V: TRBV5-6; D: .; J: TRBJ2-7; CDR3: CASSLDRTAAYEQYF
V: TRBV5-1; D: .; J: TRBJ1-1; CDR3: CASSFSPVGTEAFF
V: TRBV7-9; D: TRBD2; J: TRBJ2-1; CDR3: CASSSLSGVDNEQFF
V: TRBV20-1; D: .; J: TRBJ2-5; CDR3: CSARGGGLIETQYF
V: TRBV14; D: .; J: TRBJ2-3; CDR3: CASSHGDTQYF
V: TRBV7-9; D: TRBD1; J: TRBJ1-3; CDR3: CASSSTTGTGSGNTIYF
V: TRBV6-6; D: TRBD2; J: TRBJ2-3; CDR3: CASSYGTSSSTDTQYF
V: TRBV10-3; D: TRBD1; J: TRBJ2-1; CDR3: CAISDPGQRYNEQFF
V: TRBV5-6; D: .; J: TRBJ1-2; CDR3: CASSSYPDYGYTF
V: TRBV27; D: TRBD1; J: TRBJ2-1; CDR3: CASSSTGVLYNEQFF
V: TRBV6-2/TRBV6-3; D: .; J: TRBJ2-1; CDR3: CASSIAYEQFF
V: TRBV6-5; D: TRBD2; J: TRBJ2-4; CDR3: CASSPGLARDIQYF
V: TRBV6-2/TRBV6-3; D: TRBD2; J: TRBJ2-1; CDR3: CASNRISGTLPGQFF
V: TRBV7-6; D: TRBD1; J: TRBJ2-3; CDR3: CASSSGTGVPDTQYF
V: TRBV2; D: .; J: TRBJ2-1; CDR3: CASKPASGARVSEQFF
V: TRBV7-9; D: .; J: TRBJ2-1; CDR3: CASSPRPYNEQFF
V: TRBV5-3; D: TRBD2; J: TRBJ2-5; CDR3: CARSPGDLLAPQETQYF
V: TRBV6-2/TRBV6-3; D: TRBD1; J: TRBJ2-7; CDR3: CASRTGGSYEQYF
V: TRBV27; D: TRBD1; J: TRBJ2-1; CDR3: CASSRRPPAPDRDIYNEQFF
V: TRBV19; D: .; J: TRBJ2-1; CDR3: CASSPQGSEQFF
V: TRBV7-9; D: .; J: TRBJ1-3; CDR3: CAGIGIGNTIYF
V: TRBV6-2/TRBV6-3; D: .; J: TRBJ2-5; CDR3: CASRTPGHGQETQYF
V: TRBV9; D: .; J: TRBJ2-4; CDR3: CASSVELGDIQYF
V: TRBV12-3/TRBV12-4; D: .; J: TRBJ1-3; CDR3: CASSFVGKDSGNTIYF
V: TRBV14; D: .; J: TRBJ1-5; CDR3: CASSQDRGITDNQPQHF
V: TRBV6-5; D: TRBD1; J: TRBJ2-5; CDR3: CASSSRQGYQETQYF
V: TRBV14; D: TRBD2; J: TRBJ2-1; CDR3: CASSQALTSSLGDEQFF
V: TRBV2; D: .; J: TRBJ2-3; CDR3: CASMVGDTQYF
V: TRBV5-5; D: .; J: TRBJ2-7; CDR3: CASTEFAPLLEEQYF
V: TRBV24-1; D: .; J: TRBJ2-3; CDR3: CATSDLVSLPTDTQYF
V: TRBV20-1; D: TRBD2; J: TRBJ2-1; CDR3: CSARDTSGTYNEQFF
V: TRBV6-2/TRBV6-3; D: .; J: TRBJ2-2; CDR3: CASLEVDTGELFF
V: TRBV10-3; D: TRBD1; J: TRBJ1-5; CDR3: CAISGQGLVQPQHF
V: TRBV6-5; D: .; J: TRBJ2-1; CDR3: CASSHGLSSYNEQFF
V: TRBV7-2; D: .; J: TRBJ2-7; CDR3: CASSYSPSGGGNYEQYF
V: TRBV9; D: .; J: TRBJ2-7; CDR3: CASSVGAKSSYEQYF
V: TRBV10-3; D: .; J: TRBJ2-7; CDR3: CAIRDSGTRSSYEQYF
V: TRBV12-3/TRBV12-4; D: TRBD2; J: TRBJ2-7; CDR3: CASSPTSTSGDLYEQYF
V: TRBV4-1; D: .; J: TRBJ1-2; CDR3: CASSQPTGYSYTF
V: TRBV29-1; D: .; J: TRBJ2-1; CDR3: CSVAGQGFTGTSELGGYNEQFF
V: TRBV19; D: .; J: TRBJ2-1; CDR3: CASSISGYNEQFF
V: TRBV7-9; D: .; J: TRBJ2-7; CDR3: CASSPKEGPDLYEQYF
V: TRBV7-9; D: TRBD1; J: TRBJ2-7; CDR3: CASSLGVGDRGNEQYF
V: TRBV6-5; D: .; J: TRBJ2-3; CDR3: CASSYSKGSADTQYF
V: TRBV30; D: TRBD2; J: TRBJ2-1; CDR3: CAWSVSLAGTYNEQFF
V: TRBV6-2/TRBV6-3; D: .; J: TRBJ2-7; CDR3: CASSVPGAYEQYF
V: TRBV27; D: .; J: TRBJ2-7; CDR3: CASSLSHLYEQYF
V: TRBV7-9; D: .; J: TRBJ1-1; CDR3: CASSVAGTEAFF
V: TRBV7-2; D: .; J: TRBJ1-4; CDR3: CASSLGLLAGEKLFF
V: TRBV6-1; D: .; J: TRBJ2-1; CDR3: CASTPSGDTYNEQFF
V: TRBV30; D: .; J: TRBJ2-1; CDR3: CAWSGSGDGSYNEQFF
V: TRBV30; D: .; J: TRBJ2-6; CDR3: CAWAPGAGANVLTF